The present T cell receptor (beta chain) was sequenced within a study of blood T cell repertoires in COVID-19. CDR3 length: 15 residues. Looked up from germline, CDR1 is MNHEY and CDR2 is SMNVEV (reference sequence). Trimming cost V 0 bases and J 2 bases, with 11 bases left between them. The repertoire was sequenced with immunoSEQ multiplex PCR; TCRdb's copy has only in-frame clones and lacks some. The sample includes more than 80,000 clones, roughly 90% of them seen just once. The V gene is TRBV27, the J gene TRBJ2-7; the D gene is possibly TRBD1 (6 bases). Sequencing input: peripheral blood. The origin of this receptor is a human donor with active COVID-19. The donor label of this sample is uncertain. The CDR3 region is CASSLSQGLTYEQYF. DNA for the CDR3: TGTGCCAGCAGTTTATCACAGGGCCTAACCTACGAGCAGTACTTC.